The 23 T cell receptor beta chains listed next were all sequenced from one sample in a study of cytomegalovirus exposure and HLA in healthy donors. Sequencing was performed with immunoSEQ multiplex PCR; in TCRdb, only in-frame clones are kept and a portion is missing. The sample consists of about 400,000 clones, 75% to 90% of them appearing once. Material: PBMCs. The receptors here all came from a woman aged 18-29 years in good health and CMV-seronegative.

This sequence joins TRBV14 and TRBJ2-2; D remains unclear. Germline V lookup: CDR1 SGHDN, CDR2 FVKESK. Trimming took off 3 bases at V and 2 bases at J, with 7 bases between the two ends. The CDR3 has 14 residues. The CDR3 sequence: CASSHWANTGELFF. CDR3 nucleotides: TGTGCCAGCAGCCATTGGGCTAACACCGGGGAGCTGTTTTTT. The variable domain in full, with the rest retrieved from reference TRBV14 and TRBJ2-2, is EAGVTQFPSHSVIEKGQTVTLRCDPISGHDNLYWYRRVMGKEIKFLLHFVKESKQDESGMPNNRFLAERTGGTYSTLKVQPAELEDSGVYFCASSHWANTGELFFGEGSRLTVL.

This chain connects TRBV7-6 to TRBJ2-3; D might be TRBD2 (7 bases). The germline CDR1 and CDR2 sequences are SGHVS and FNYEAQ. Trimming left V 5 bases short and J 2 bases short, with 20 bases between. This CDR3 is 17 amino acids long. The chain's CDR3 is CASSPWGREPYTDTQYF. DNA of the CDR3: TGTGCCAGCAGCCCTTGGGGGCGGGAGCCCTACACAGATACGCAGTATTTT.

The genes are TRBV28 and TRBJ2-7; tentatively, D is TRBD2 (6 bases). Germline CDR1 is MDHEN and CDR2 is SYDVKM. The CDR3 sequence is 15 residues long. Trimming shortened V by 2 bases and J by 3 bases, and 14 bases separated the two germline ends. The CDR3 is CASSLPGGRGYEQYF. The DNA for the CDR3 is TGTGCCAGCAGTTTACCCGGGGGTCGGGGCTACGAGCAGTACTTC.

The chain has TRBV19 and TRBJ2-7; 12 nucleotides align to TRBD2. The V segment lost 7 bases and the J segment 5 bases; nucleotides outside the gene matches: 9. CDR3 length: 15 residues. The germline CDR1 and CDR2 sequences are LNHDA and SQIVND (reference sequence). The CDR3 loop reads CASNPGTSGFDEQYF. The CDR3, as DNA: TGTGCCAGTAACCCGGGGACTAGCGGGTTTGACGAGCAGTACTTC. Full variable domain (missing parts from reference TRBV19 and TRBJ2-7): DGGITQSPKYLFRKEGQNVTLSCEQNLNHDAMYWYRQDPGQGLRLIYYSQIVNDFQKGDIAEGYSVSREKKESFPLTVTSAQKNPTAFYLCASNPGTSGFDEQYFGPGTRLTVT.

The chain combines TRBV11-2 with TRBJ1-2, with D uncertain. This CDR3 comprises 19 residues. The V and J ends lost 1 base and 6 bases respectively, with 27 bases between them. Germline CDR1 is SGHAT and CDR2 is FQNNGV. Here the CDR3 DNA reads TGTGCCAGCAGCTTAGTGGCTGCGCGAGGGTTAGATGCCGAGGATGGCTACACCTTC. Its translation: CASSLVAARGLDAEDGYTF.

This clone showed up just a few times. The chain couples TRBV19 to TRBJ2-7; the match to TRBD1 covers 7 bases. The CDR3 runs to 14 residues. With 5 bases clipped from V and 2 bases from J, the junction kept 6 bases outside the gene matches. Germline values: CDR1 LNHDA, CDR2 SQIVND (reference sequence). The CDR3 nucleotides read TGTGCCAGTAGTTTCACCGGGACAGCCTACGAGCAGTACTTC. It encodes CASSFTGTAYEQYF.

The chain recombines TRBV5-4 with TRBJ1-2; D uncertain. This CDR3 contains 14 residues. V lost 2 bases and J 5 bases, leaving 13 bases between the germline ends. Germline-derived CDR1 and CDR2 are SGHNT and YYREEE (reference sequence). CDR3 nucleotides: TGTGCCAGCAGCTTCGAAAGTCAGCGATATGGCTACACCTTC. Translated, it gives CASSFESQRYGYTF. The full variable domain, in which reference TRBV5-4 and TRBJ1-2 provide the parts outside the CDR3, is ETGVTQSPTHLIKTRGQQVTLRCSSQSGHNTVSWYQQALGQGPQFIFQYYREEENGRGNFPPRFSGLQFPNYSSELNVNALELDDSALYLCASSFESQRYGYTFGSGTRLTVV.

The J gene is TRBJ1-4, the V gene TRBV30, with D unresolved. The CDR3 covers 14 residues. Trimming stripped 2 bases from V and 0 bases from J, with 7 bases between. The germline gives CDR1 GTSNPN, CDR2 SVGIG (reference sequence). The CDR3: CAWSIATTNEKLFF. The CDR3 DNA follows: TGTGCCTGGAGTATTGCGACAACTAATGAAAAACTGTTTTTT.

The chain carries TRBV9 and TRBJ2-3; possibly TRBD1 for D (5 bases). This CDR3 comprises 12 residues. Germline V gene sequence: CDR1 SGDLS, CDR2 YYNGEE. The germline V and J ends were trimmed by 3 bases and 8 bases, with 10 bases remaining between them. The DNA of the CDR3 is TGTGCCAGCAGCGAGGGTAGGGGTACGCAGTATTTT. As protein: CASSEGRGTQYF. Full variable domain (missing parts from reference TRBV9 and TRBJ2-3): DSGVTQTPKHLITATGQRVTLRCSPRSGDLSVYWYQQSLDQGLQFLIQYYNGEERAKGNILERFSAQQFPDLHSELNLSSLELGDSALYFCASSEGRGTQYFGPGTRLTVL.

This clone was detected once. V gene TRBV5-5 combines with J gene TRBJ2-1, with no clear D. The CDR3 covers 12 residues. Germline values: CDR1 SGHKS, CDR2 YYEKEE (reference sequence). Trimming took 0 bases from V and 6 from J, leaving 4 bases between them. The CDR3 protein is CASSLGVNEQFF. The CDR3 DNA reads TGTGCCAGCAGCTTGGGAGTCAATGAGCAGTTCTTC.

CDR3 bases: TGTGCCAGCAGGACCCTAGCGGGAGGGCCTGGGAATGAGCAGTTCTTC. Residues: CASRTLAGGPGNEQFF. V is TRBV27 and J is TRBJ2-1; 12 nucleotides agree with TRBD2. J gave up 7 bases and V 6 bases, and 10 bases lay outside the gene matches. From germline, CDR1 is MNHEY and CDR2 SMNVEV (reference sequence). The CDR3 consists of 16 residues.

This clone was seen only a few times. The rearrangement uses TRBV9 and TRBJ1-1; D not certain. Germline CDR1 is SGDLS and CDR2 is YYNGEE. CDR3 length: 14 amino acids. Between the trimmed V and J ends, which lost 3 bases and 2 bases, there was a span of 11 bases. This CDR3 is CASSAGYLNTEAFF. DNA for the CDR3: TGTGCCAGCAGCGCAGGATACCTTAACACTGAAGCTTTCTTT. Drawing the rest from reference TRBV9 and TRBJ1-1, the complete variable domain is DSGVTQTPKHLITATGQRVTLRCSPRSGDLSVYWYQQSLDQGLQFLIQYYNGEERAKGNILERFSAQQFPDLHSELNLSSLELGDSALYFCASSAGYLNTEAFFGQGTRLTVV.

The genes are TRBV9 and TRBJ2-7, with 7 bases identical to TRBD1. V shed 5 bases and J 4 bases; nucleotides not matched to a gene: 9. Per germline, CDR1 SGDLS and CDR2 YYNGEE. The CDR3 has 14 amino acids. The CDR3 is CASSTSGTDYEQYF. The CDR3 DNA reads as TGTGCCAGCAGTACCTCCGGGACAGATTACGAGCAGTACTTC.

The V gene is TRBV7-9, the J gene TRBJ1-1, with D tentatively TRBD1 (5 bases). The ends were cut back, 5 bases at V and 1 base at J, with 11 bases in the middle. The germline V gene has CDR1 SEHNR and CDR2 FQNEAQ (reference sequence). The CDR3 length is 14 residues. The CDR3 loop is CASSPRRGNTEAFF. The CDR3 bases are TGTGCCAGCAGCCCTCGGAGGGGGAACACTGAAGCTTTCTTT.

V and J are TRBV30 and TRBJ1-1, with D possibly matching TRBD1 (6 bases). The CDR3 spans 15 residues. Germline CDR1 is GTSNPN and CDR2 is SVGIG (reference sequence). Trimming removed 4 bases from V and 4 bases from J, with 19 bases in between. The DNA of the CDR3 is TGTGCCTGGATGCGCCAGGGGTGGGTCGGCACTGAAGCTTTCTTT. Translated: CAWMRQGWVGTEAFF.

The chain uses TRBV10-2 and TRBJ2-5; D call uncertain. The CDR3 is 15 amino acids. With 0 bases removed from V and 6 bases from J, the gap between germline ends came to 14 bases. Germline lookup yields CDR1 WSHSY and CDR2 SAAADI. The CDR3 DNA sequence: TGCGCCAGCAGTGAGTCGACTCGACTGCTTAAGACCCAGTACTTC. Its translation: CASSESTRLLKTQYF.

This clone was recorded a few times. The chain joins TRBV6-1 to TRBJ1-1; no clear D gene. Germline V CDR1 and CDR2: MNHNS, SASEGT. The CDR3 contains 13 residues. V shed 3 bases and J shed 1 base, with 6 bases lying between them. The CDR3 DNA sequence: TGTGCCAGCAGTGACCGACAGAACACTGAAGCTTTCTTT. Amino acids: CASSDRQNTEAFF.

The chain is built from TRBV7-8 and TRBJ2-7; a weak D match, TRBD1 (5 bases). The germline CDR1 and CDR2 sequences are SGHVS and FQNEAQ. Trimming cost V 1 base and J 0 bases, with 13 bases left between them. This CDR3 has 16 amino acids. CDR3 DNA sequence: TGTGCCAGCAGCTTAGTGGCGACAGATAGCTCCTACGAGCAGTACTTC. Protein sequence: CASSLVATDSSYEQYF. The full variable domain, completed using reference TRBV7-8 and TRBJ2-7, is GAGVSQSPRYKVAKRGQDVALRCDPISGHVSLFWYQQALGQGPEFLTYFQNEAQLDKSGLPSDRFFAERPEGSVSTLKIQRTQQEDSAVYLCASSLVATDSSYEQYFGPGTRLTVT.

J is TRBJ2-5 and V is TRBV2, with D perhaps given as TRBD1 or TRBD2 (5 bases each). The germline V gene has CDR1 SNHLY and CDR2 FYNNEI. The V gene lost 5 bases and the J gene lost 4 bases, with 17 bases spanning the gap. This CDR3 has 15 amino acids. This chain's CDR3 is CASSKGTGHAETQYF. For the CDR3, the DNA is TGTGCCAGCAGTAAAGGGACCGGACATGCAGAGACCCAGTACTTC.

The count of this clone is one. The V gene is TRBV23-1, the J gene TRBJ2-5, with TRBD2 matching 9 bases. TRBV23-1 is filed as an ORF, its function uncertain. The V and J ends lost 4 bases and 5 bases, in that order; junction bases with no gene match: 17. The CDR3 spans 18 residues. The CDR3: CASSPLQWLAGNDETQYF. Written as DNA, the CDR3 is TGCGCCAGCAGTCCCCTCCAGTGGCTAGCGGGGAACGATGAGACCCAGTACTTC.

There are a few counts of this clone. This chain joins TRBV19 and TRBJ1-1; 9 bases map to TRBD1. This CDR3 region has 15 residues. Trimming cost V 4 bases and J 5 bases; bases outside gene matches: 8. The germline V gene encodes CDR1 LNHDA and CDR2 SQIVND (reference sequence). CDR3 in DNA: TGTGCCAGTAGTAAACCTACAGGGGGCAGGACTGAAGCTTTCTTT. Translating it yields CASSKPTGGRTEAFF.

This chain joins TRBV27 and TRBJ1-3, with D possibly matching TRBD1 (6 bases). The V end was cut by 3 bases, the J end by 1 base, with 7 bases between. CDR3 length: 14 residues. Germline V gene data show CDR1 as MNHEY and CDR2 as SMNVEV (reference sequence). The CDR3 nucleotides read TGTGCCAGCAGTTTTAGGGGGTCTGGAAACACCATATATTTT. This gives the protein CASSFRGSGNTIYF.

V and J are TRBV4-2 and TRBJ2-3, with 12 bases that match TRBD2. From germline, CDR1 is LGHNA and CDR2 YNFKEQ. The length of the CDR3 is 15 residues. V was pared by 6 bases and J by 11 bases, with 12 bases of the junction left unmatched. CDR3 in DNA: TGTGCCAGCAGTCCTAGACTAGCGGGAGCGCAAGGGCAGTATTTT. Translating it yields CASSPRLAGAQGQYF.